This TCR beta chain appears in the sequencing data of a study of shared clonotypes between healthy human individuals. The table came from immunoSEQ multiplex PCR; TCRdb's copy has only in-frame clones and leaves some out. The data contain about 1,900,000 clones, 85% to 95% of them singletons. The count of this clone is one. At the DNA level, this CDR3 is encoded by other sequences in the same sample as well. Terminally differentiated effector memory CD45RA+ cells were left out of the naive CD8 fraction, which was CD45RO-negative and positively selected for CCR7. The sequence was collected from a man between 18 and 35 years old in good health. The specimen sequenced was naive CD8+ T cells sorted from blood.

The CDR3 bases are TGTGCCAGCAGTTTAACCGGGAGTTCCTACAATGAGCAGTTCTTC. It encodes CASSLTGSSYNEQFF. This sequence joins TRBV27 and TRBJ2-1, with a possible D match to TRBD2 (6 bases). Germline loops: CDR1 MNHEY, CDR2 SMNVEV (reference sequence). This CDR3 region has 15 residues. The V and J ends lost 2 bases and 1 base respectively, with 9 bases between them.